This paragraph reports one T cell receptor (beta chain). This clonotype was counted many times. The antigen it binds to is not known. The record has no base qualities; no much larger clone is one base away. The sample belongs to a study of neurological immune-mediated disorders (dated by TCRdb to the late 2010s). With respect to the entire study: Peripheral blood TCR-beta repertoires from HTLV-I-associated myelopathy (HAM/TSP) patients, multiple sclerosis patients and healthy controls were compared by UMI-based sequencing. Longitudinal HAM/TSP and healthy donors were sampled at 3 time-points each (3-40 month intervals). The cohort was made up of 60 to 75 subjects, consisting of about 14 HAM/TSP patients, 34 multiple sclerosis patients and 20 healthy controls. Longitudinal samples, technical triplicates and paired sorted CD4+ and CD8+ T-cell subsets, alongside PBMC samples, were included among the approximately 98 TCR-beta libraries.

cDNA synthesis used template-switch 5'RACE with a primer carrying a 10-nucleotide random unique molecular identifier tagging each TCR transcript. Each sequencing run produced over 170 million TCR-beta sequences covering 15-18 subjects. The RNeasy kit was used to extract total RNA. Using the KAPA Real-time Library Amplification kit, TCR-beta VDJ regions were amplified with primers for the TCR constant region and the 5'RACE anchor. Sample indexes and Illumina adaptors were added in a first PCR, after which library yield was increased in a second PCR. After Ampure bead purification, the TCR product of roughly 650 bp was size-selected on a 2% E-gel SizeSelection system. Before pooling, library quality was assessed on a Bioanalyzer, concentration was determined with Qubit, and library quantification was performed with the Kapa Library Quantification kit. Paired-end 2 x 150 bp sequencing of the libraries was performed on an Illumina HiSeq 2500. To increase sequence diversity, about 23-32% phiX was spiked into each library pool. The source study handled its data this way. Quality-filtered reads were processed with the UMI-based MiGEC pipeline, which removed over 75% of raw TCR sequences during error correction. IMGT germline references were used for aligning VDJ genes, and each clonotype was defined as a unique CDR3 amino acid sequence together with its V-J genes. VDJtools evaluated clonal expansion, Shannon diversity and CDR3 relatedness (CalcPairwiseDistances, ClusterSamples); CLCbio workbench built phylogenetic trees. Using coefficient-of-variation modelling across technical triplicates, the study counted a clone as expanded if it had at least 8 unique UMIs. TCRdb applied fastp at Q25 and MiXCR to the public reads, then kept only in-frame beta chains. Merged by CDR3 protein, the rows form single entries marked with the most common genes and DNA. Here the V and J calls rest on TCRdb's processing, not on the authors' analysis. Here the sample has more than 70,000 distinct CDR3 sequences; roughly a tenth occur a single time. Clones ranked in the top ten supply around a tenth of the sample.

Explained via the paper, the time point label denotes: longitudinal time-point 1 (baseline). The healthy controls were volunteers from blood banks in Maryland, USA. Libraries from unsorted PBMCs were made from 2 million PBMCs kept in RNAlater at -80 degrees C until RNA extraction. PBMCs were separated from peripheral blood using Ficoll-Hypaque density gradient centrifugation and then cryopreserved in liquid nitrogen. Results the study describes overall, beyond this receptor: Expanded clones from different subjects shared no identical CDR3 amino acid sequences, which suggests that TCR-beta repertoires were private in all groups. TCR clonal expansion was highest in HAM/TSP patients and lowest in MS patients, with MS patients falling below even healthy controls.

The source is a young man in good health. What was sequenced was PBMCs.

CDR3 loop: CASSKGTGAFSGNTIYF. DNA sequence: TGTGCCAGCAGTAAGGGGACAGGAGCATTCTCTGGAAACACCATATATTTT. The receptor chain draws on TRBV6-2 or TRBV6-3 and TRBJ1-3; 8 bases in between match TRBD1. Ends trimmed: V by 5 bases, J by 0 bases; bases unmatched to a gene: 9. The cysteine opens and the phenylalanine closes a CDR3 of 17 amino acids. The read is trimmed to its CDR3 DNA, 51 bases read in frame from base 1. Reading the germline V gene gives CDR1 MNHEY and CDR2 SVGEGT.